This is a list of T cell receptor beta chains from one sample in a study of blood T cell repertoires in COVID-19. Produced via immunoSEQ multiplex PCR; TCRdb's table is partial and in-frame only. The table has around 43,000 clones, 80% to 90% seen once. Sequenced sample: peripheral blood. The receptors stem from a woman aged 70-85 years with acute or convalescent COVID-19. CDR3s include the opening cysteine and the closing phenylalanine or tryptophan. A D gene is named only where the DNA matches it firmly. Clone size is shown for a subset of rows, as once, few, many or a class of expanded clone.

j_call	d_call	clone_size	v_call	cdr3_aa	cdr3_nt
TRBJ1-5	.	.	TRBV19	CASNPQARNQPQHF	TGTGCCAGTAACCCGCAGGCTCGCAATCAGCCCCAGCATTTT
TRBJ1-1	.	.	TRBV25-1	CASSDGQRNTEAFF	TGTGCCAGCAGTGACGGACAGAGGAACACTGAAGCTTTCTTT
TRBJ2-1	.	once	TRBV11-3	CASSLAGGGSHFF	TGTGCCAGCAGCTTAGCGGGGGGCGGGAGTCACTTCTTC
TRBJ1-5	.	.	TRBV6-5	CASTERGGRGQPQHF	TGTGCCAGCACCGAAAGGGGGGGCCGGGGTCAGCCCCAGCATTTT
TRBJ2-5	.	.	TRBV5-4	CASSLGGAQETQYF	TGTGCCAGCAGCTTAGGTGGGGCTCAAGAGACCCAGTACTTC
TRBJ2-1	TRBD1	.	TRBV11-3	CASSPRDRDNEQFF	TGTGCCAGCAGCCCCAGGGACAGGGACAATGAGCAGTTCTTC
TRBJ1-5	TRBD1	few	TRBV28	CASSWGQGQPQHF	TGTGCCAGCAGTTGGGGACAGGGCCAGCCCCAGCATTTT
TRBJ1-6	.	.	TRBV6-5	CAGSPTVSPLHF	TGTGCCGGCAGCCCGACAGTTTCACCCCTCCACTTT
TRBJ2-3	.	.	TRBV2	CASSRDWPSSTDTQYF	TGTGCCAGCTCCCGGGACTGGCCCTCTAGCACAGATACGCAGTATTTT
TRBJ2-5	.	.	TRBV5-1	CASTVSGSEGETQYF	TGCGCCAGCACAGTAAGCGGATCGGAGGGGGAGACCCAGTACTTC
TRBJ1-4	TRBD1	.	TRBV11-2	CASSLAGRGHEKLFF	TGTGCCAGCAGCTTAGCGGGCAGGGGGCATGAAAAACTGTTTTTT
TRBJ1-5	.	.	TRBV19	CASSIWEGNQPQHF	TGTGCCAGTAGTATCTGGGAGGGCAATCAGCCCCAGCATTTT
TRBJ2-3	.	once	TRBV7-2	CASSLGSLRGDTQYF	TGTGCCAGCAGCTTAGGGTCTCTCCGGGGTGATACGCAGTATTTT
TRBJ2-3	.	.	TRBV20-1	CSARFIDTQYF	TGCAGTGCCAGATTTATAGATACGCAGTATTTT
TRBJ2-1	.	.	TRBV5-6	CASSSQGTQTLYNEQFF	TGTGCCAGCAGCTCTCAGGGGACACAGACCCTATACAATGAGCAGTTCTTC
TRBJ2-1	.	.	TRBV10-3	CAISDPRLNEQFF	TGTGCCATCAGTGACCCACGACTTAATGAGCAGTTCTTC
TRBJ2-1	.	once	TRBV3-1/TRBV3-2	CASRQQGGRGNEQFF	TGTGCCAGCAGACAGCAGGGGGGAAGGGGGAATGAGCAGTTCTTC